The 6 T cell receptor beta chains in this list originate from one sample, sequenced in a study of shared clonotypes between healthy human individuals. The repertoire was sequenced with immunoSEQ multiplex PCR; TCRdb's copy has only in-frame clones and lacks some. The sample lists about 480,000 clones, roughly 79% occurring once. The sample consisted of PBMCs. The receptors stem from a woman aged 35 to 49 in good health. Some clones in this sample may be carry-over from other donors' samples.

The V call is TRBV29-1, the J call TRBJ2-1; TRBD2 might be the D (5 bases). In germline, CDR1 is SQVTM, CDR2 ANQGSEA. This CDR3 has 14 residues. V lost 7 bases and J 0 bases, leaving 13 bases between the germline ends. The CDR3: CSAGQRSSYNEQFF. The DNA of the CDR3 is TGCAGCGCGGGCCAGCGGAGCTCCTACAATGAGCAGTTCTTC.

The genes are TRBV30 and TRBJ1-3; D is undetermined. Trimming removed 2 bases from V and 4 bases from J, with 9 bases in between. Germline lookup yields CDR1 GTSNPN and CDR2 SVGIG (reference sequence). The CDR3 spans 13 residues. The CDR3 sequence is CAWSKGFGNTIYF. DNA for the CDR3: TGTGCCTGGAGTAAAGGGTTCGGAAACACCATATATTTT.

This clone was recorded once. This chain links TRBV7-8 with TRBJ1-3, with D perhaps TRBD1 (6 bases). CDR1 and CDR2 (germline): SGHVS, FQNEAQ. This CDR3 comprises 15 residues. The V gene lost 1 base and the J gene lost 3 bases, with 10 bases spanning the gap. This CDR3 reads CASSLDRVVGNTIYF. The CDR3 DNA reads TGTGCCAGCAGCTTAGACAGGGTGGTTGGAAACACCATATATTTT.

The CDR3 here is CSVPNDRALNTEAFF. The CDR3 nucleotides read TGCAGCGTCCCTAATGACAGGGCCTTGAACACTGAAGCTTTCTTT. The genes are TRBV29-1 and TRBJ1-1; 7 positions agree with TRBD1. The germline CDR1 and CDR2 sequences are SQVTM and ANQGSEA. CDR3 length: 15 amino acids. V gave up 6 bases and J gave up 0 bases; unmatched junction bases: 10.

About this clone itself: It differs at one base from a far larger clone, so likely a read error. Other DNA sequences of this sample code for an identical CDR3. The rearrangement uses TRBV5-1 and TRBJ1-1, with unresolved D. V lost 5 bases and J lost 6, with 8 bases in between. The CDR3 covers 11 residues. The germline V gene encodes CDR1 SGHRS and CDR2 YFSETQ. The CDR3 region has the DNA TGCGCCAGCAGGGATTACTCTGAAGCTTTCTTT. It specifies CASRDYSEAFF. Full variable domain (outside the CDR3, taken from reference TRBV5-1 and TRBJ1-1): KAGVTQTPRYLIKTRGQQVTLSCSPISGHRSVSWYQQTPGQGLQFLFEYFSETQRNKGNFPGRFSGRQFSNSRSEMNVSTLELGDSALYLCASRDYSEAFFGQGTRLTVV.

This clone was counted only a few times. The V and J genes are TRBV5-4 and TRBJ2-3; D not certain. Germline lookup yields CDR1 SGHNT and CDR2 YYREEE (reference sequence). The CDR3 length is 14 residues. Trimming stripped 5 bases from V and 0 bases from J, with 10 bases between. CDR3 DNA: TGTGCCAGCAGTACTCCATCTAGCACAGATACGCAGTATTTT. This codes for CASSTPSSTDTQYF.